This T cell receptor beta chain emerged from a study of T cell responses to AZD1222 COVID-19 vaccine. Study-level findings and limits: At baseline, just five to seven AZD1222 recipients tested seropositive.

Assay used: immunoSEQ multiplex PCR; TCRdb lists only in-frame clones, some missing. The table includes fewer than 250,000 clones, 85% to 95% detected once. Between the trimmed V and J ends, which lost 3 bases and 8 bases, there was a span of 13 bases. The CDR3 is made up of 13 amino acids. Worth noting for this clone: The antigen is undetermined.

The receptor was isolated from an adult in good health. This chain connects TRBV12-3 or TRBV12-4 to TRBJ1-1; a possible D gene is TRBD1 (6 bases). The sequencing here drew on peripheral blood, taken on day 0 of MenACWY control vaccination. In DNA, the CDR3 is TGTGCCAGCAGTTTTAATGTCGGGACAGAAGCTTTCTTT. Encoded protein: CASSFNVGTEAFF.